A single sample gave rise to the 4 T cell receptor beta chains below, sequenced in a study of T cell responses to AZD1222 COVID-19 vaccine. Measured with immunoSEQ multiplex PCR; TCRdb has only the in-frame clones, and not every one. This sample carries 150,000 to 200,000 clones, about 93% of them seen once, and the ten largest clones take around 0.98%. The sample was peripheral blood, taken 28 days after the second dose of the MenACWY control vaccine. The source is an adult who received the MenACWY meningococcal vaccine as a control.

This chain joins TRBV30 and TRBJ2-5; D ambiguous. The V end lost 0 bases, the J end lost 1 base, and 3 bases lay between the germline ends. Germline V gene sequence: CDR1 GTSNPN, CDR2 SVGIG (reference sequence). CDR3 size: 12 residues. The DNA for the CDR3 is TGTGCCTGGAGTGTAGTCCAAGAGACCCAGTACTTC. As protein: CAWSVVQETQYF.

V gene TRBV6-1 combines with J gene TRBJ2-4; D ambiguous. Germline CDR1 reads MNHNS; CDR2 reads SASEGT. The CDR3 is 14 amino acids. Trimming cost V 2 bases and J 8 bases, with 13 bases left between them. CDR3 DNA: TGTGCCAGCAGTGAAATGGGGTATGAAGACATTCAGTACTTC. Translated, it gives CASSEMGYEDIQYF.

This chain links TRBV19 with TRBJ2-3; no clear D. Germline CDR1 and CDR2: LNHDA and SQIVND (reference sequence). The V and J ends lost 4 bases and 0 bases respectively, with 8 bases between them. The CDR3 spans 14 residues. The DNA for the CDR3 is TGTGCCAGTAGTACTGATCCTAGCACAGATACGCAGTATTTT. Protein product: CASSTDPSTDTQYF.

The chain recombines TRBV19 with TRBJ1-4; 9 bases are a match to TRBD1. CDR1 and CDR2 from the germline V gene are LNHDA and SQIVND (reference sequence). This CDR3 region has 16 residues. V lost 3 bases and J lost 1; bases outside the gene matches: 3. The CDR3 reads CASSMGQGVTNEKLFF. CDR3 sequence (DNA): TGTGCCAGTAGTATGGGACAGGGTGTAACTAATGAAAAACTGTTTTTT.